These 30 T cell receptor beta chains share one sample of origin, sequenced in a study of beta chain features in type 1 diabetes. Investigators reverse transcribed all isolated RNA, so they sequenced expressed TCRB transcripts. Measured with immunoSEQ multiplex PCR; TCRdb has only the in-frame clones, and not every one. The table lists roughly 610,000 clones, around 16% of them singletons, with approximately 0.093% in the top ten. Sequenced input: naive CD4+ T cells from blood. These receptors came from a man aged 18-30 years in good health.

The J gene is TRBJ2-1, the V gene TRBV12-5; 8 bases fit TRBD1. The CDR3 totals 12 residues. The V segment lost 6 bases and the J segment 9 bases; nucleotides outside the gene matches: 4. CDR1 is LGHNT and CDR2 is FRNRAP in the germline V gene. The CDR3 DNA follows: TGTGCTAGTGGACAGGGGGTGAGTGAGCAGTTCTTC. Amino acid sequence: CASGQGVSEQFF. Supplemented by reference TRBV12-5 and TRBJ2-1, the full variable domain reads DARVTQTPRHKVTEMGQEVTMRCQPILGHNTVFWYRQTMMQGLELLAYFRNRAPLDDSGMPKDRFSAEMPDATLATLKIQPSEPRDSAVYFCASGQGVSEQFFGPGTRLTVL.

This clone was observed a few times. Different DNA sequences within this sample yield the same CDR3. The CDR3 sequence is CASSEEASGANVLTF. CDR3 DNA: TGTGCCAGCAGTGAAGAGGCGTCTGGGGCCAACGTCCTGACTTTC. This chain joins TRBV2 and TRBJ2-6, with D hard to call. The length of the CDR3 is 15 residues. V shed 1 base and J shed 1 base, with 5 bases lying between them. In germline, CDR1 is SNHLY, CDR2 FYNNEI.

This clone was found a few times. The chain is built from TRBV6-5 and TRBJ2-7; 7 nucleotides align to TRBD1. This CDR3 spans 14 amino acids. Trimming took 5 bases from V and 2 from J; bases not matched to a gene: 6. From germline, CDR1 is MNHEY and CDR2 SVGAGI. The DNA for the CDR3 is TGTGCCAGCAGTCCGAACAGGGGACCCTACGAGCAGTACTTC. As protein: CASSPNRGPYEQYF.

The genes are TRBV7-2 and TRBJ1-1; a weak D match, TRBD1 (6 bases). V was pared by 4 bases and J by 11 bases, with 11 bases between. CDR1 is SGHTA, CDR2 FQGNSA, per germline. The CDR3 length is 11 residues. CDR3 nucleotides: TGTGCCAGCAGCTACAGGGCGGGTGCTTTCTTT. This gives the protein CASSYRAGAFF.

The chain joins TRBV4-3 to TRBJ2-2; a weak D match, TRBD1 (6 bases). CDR1 is LGHNA, CDR2 YSLEER, per germline. The CDR3 has 16 residues. Deletions cut 0 bases from V and 3 bases from J, with 11 bases between. This chain's CDR3 is CASSQEPGTYTGELFF. The CDR3 nucleotides read TGCGCCAGCAGCCAAGAGCCCGGGACATACACCGGGGAGCTGTTTTTT.

The genes are TRBV18 and TRBJ1-1; D remains ambiguous. CDR1 KGHSH and CDR2 LQKENI come from the germline V gene. V was trimmed by 5 bases and J by 1 base, leaving 11 bases between them. The CDR3 sequence is 14 residues long. CDR3 sequence (DNA): TGTGCCAGCTCATTGGCGGAGGGGAACACTGAAGCTTTCTTT. It yields the protein CASSLAEGNTEAFF.

This clone has only a few counts. J is TRBJ2-6 and V is TRBV16; D is uncertain. Germline CDR1 reads KGHSY; CDR2 reads FQNENV. V gave up 7 bases and J gave up 2 bases, with 6 bases separating them. The CDR3 is made up of 13 amino acids. CDR3 DNA sequence: TGTGCCAGCACCAGCACTGGGGCCAACGTCCTGACTTTC. Its translation: CASTSTGANVLTF.

The chain carries TRBV4-2 and TRBJ1-1; D is uncertain. The CDR3 is 15 residues long. The germline CDR1 and CDR2 sequences are LGHNA and YNFKEQ. Trimming removed 1 base from V and 1 base from J, with 10 bases in between. For the CDR3, the DNA is TGTGCCAGCAGCCAAGTGGGTCAGACGAACACTGAAGCTTTCTTT. Its protein product is CASSQVGQTNTEAFF.

The chain employs TRBV18 and TRBJ2-7, with D perhaps TRBD2 (8 bases). Germline V gives CDR1 KGHSH, CDR2 LQKENI. This CDR3 contains 15 residues. Trimming cost V 6 bases and J 6 bases, with 21 bases left between them. The chain's CDR3 is CASSPGRGQGGEQYF. The CDR3 DNA sequence: TGTGCCAGCTCCCCCGGGAGGGGGCAAGGGGGCGAGCAGTACTTC.

In its sample, this clone was seen a few times. The V gene is TRBV7-2, the J gene TRBJ2-1, with 10 bases aligning to TRBD1. Losses at the gene ends were 1 base for V and 6 bases for J; bases not matched to a gene: 3. The CDR3 length is 15 residues. Germline CDR1 SGHTA, CDR2 FQGNSA. CDR3: CASSLVGDRGNEQFF. The DNA of the CDR3 is TGTGCCAGCAGCTTAGTGGGGGACAGGGGCAATGAGCAGTTCTTC.

This clone was counted between two and nine times. The chain carries TRBV2 and TRBJ2-2, with 7 bases fitting TRBD1. This CDR3 comprises 15 residues. V lost 6 bases and J lost 3; bases outside the gene matches: 7. Germline lookup yields CDR1 SNHLY and CDR2 FYNNEI. CDR3 DNA sequence: TGTGCCAGCAGGGTACAGGGGATCGACACCGGGGAGCTGTTTTTT. As protein: CASRVQGIDTGELFF.

This clone was recorded a few times. Other DNA sequences within the sample encode an identical CDR3. The chain recombines TRBV5-4 with TRBJ2-7; no reliable D call. Deletions cut 0 bases from V and 3 bases from J, with 1 base between. CDR1 is SGHNT and CDR2 is YYREEE in the germline V gene (reference sequence). The CDR3 runs 11 residues. The CDR3 here is CASSLDYEQYF. The CDR3 DNA is TGTGCCAGCAGCTTGGACTACGAGCAGTACTTC.

The CDR3 nucleotides read TGCAGCGGCCGCGGGAGGGCCAGAGGGCCTGAGCAGTTCTTC. This translates into CSGRGRARGPEQFF. The chain combines TRBV29-1 with TRBJ2-1; 9 bases agree with TRBD2. This CDR3 region has 14 residues. Germline V gene lookup returns CDR1 SQVTM and CDR2 ANQGSEA. After removal of 7 bases from V and 9 bases from J, the junction contained 13 bases not matched to a gene.

This clone has more than one count but fewer than ten. The sample contains more than one DNA sequence encoding this CDR3. This chain connects TRBV18 to TRBJ2-3; TRBD2 matches 14 bases. Trimming at V came to 3 bases and at J to 3 bases, leaving 5 bases not matched to a gene. This CDR3 comprises 17 residues. The germline gives CDR1 KGHSH, CDR2 LQKENI. This CDR3 is CASSPGTSGSGTDTQYF. The CDR3 DNA follows: TGTGCCAGCTCACCGGGGACTAGCGGGAGTGGAACAGATACGCAGTATTTT.

There are a few counts of this clone. The chain links TRBV9 to TRBJ1-3; D possibly corresponds to TRBD1 (5 bases). CDR3 length: 17 amino acids. The germline V gene has CDR1 SGDLS and CDR2 YYNGEE. V lost 3 bases and J lost 0, with 16 bases in between. CDR3 residues: CASSAKTAAHSGNTIYF. In DNA form, the CDR3 reads TGTGCCAGCAGCGCGAAGACAGCCGCCCACTCTGGAAACACCATATATTTT.

This chain joins TRBV13 and TRBJ2-5; 9 bases fit TRBD1. Trimming took 5 bases from V and 4 from J; bases not matched to a gene: 11. CDR3 length: 16 amino acids. Germline V gives CDR1 PRHDT, CDR2 FYEKMQ (reference sequence). The CDR3 loop reads CASSRSGQGLRETQYF. CDR3 nucleotide sequence: TGTGCCAGCAGCCGGTCGGGACAGGGCTTAAGAGAGACCCAGTACTTC. The full variable domain, in which reference TRBV13 and TRBJ2-5 provide the parts outside the CDR3, is AAGVIQSPRHLIKEKRETATLKCYPIPRHDTVYWYQQGPGQDPQFLISFYEKMQSDKGSIPDRFSAQQFSDYHSELNMSSLELGDSALYFCASSRSGQGLRETQYFGPGTRLLVL.

This clone was recorded a few times. The V call is TRBV2, the J call TRBJ2-3; D perhaps matches TRBD2 (7 bases). The CDR3 covers 16 residues. The germline V gene encodes CDR1 SNHLY and CDR2 FYNNEI. Trimming took 6 bases from V and 2 from J, leaving 18 bases between them. CDR3 sequence reads: CASREQSGGITDTQYF. CDR3 coding DNA: TGTGCCAGCAGGGAGCAGTCGGGGGGCATCACAGATACGCAGTATTTT.

The chain recombines TRBV10-3 with TRBJ2-3; no reliable D call. The CDR3 covers 14 residues. The V end was cut by 4 bases, the J end by 2 bases, with 10 bases between. Germline values: CDR1 ENHRY, CDR2 SYGVKD. In DNA, the CDR3 is TGTGCCATCAGTGGATACCGTTACACAGATACGCAGTATTTT. This encodes CAISGYRYTDTQYF.

The rearrangement joins TRBV7-3 to TRBJ2-5; 13 positions match TRBD2. Germline-derived CDR1 and CDR2 are SGHTA and FQGTGA. Trimming cost V 2 bases and J 5 bases; bases outside gene matches: 11. The CDR3 is made up of 18 amino acids. CDR3 residues: CASSLAGLAGRRRETQYF. The CDR3 DNA sequence: TGTGCCAGCAGCTTAGCGGGACTAGCGGGGAGGAGGAGGGAGACCCAGTACTTC.

In its sample, this clone was seen many times. This chain links TRBV10-3 with TRBJ2-1; tentatively, D is TRBD1 or TRBD2 (5 bases each). CDR1 ENHRY and CDR2 SYGVKD come from the germline V gene. V lost 6 bases, J lost 10 bases, and 13 bases lay in between. The CDR3 is made up of 12 amino acids. The CDR3 nucleotides are TGTGCCATCAGCGGGACGATCGGGGAGCAGTTCTTC. It specifies CAISGTIGEQFF.

This chain connects TRBV6-5 to TRBJ1-5; tentatively, D is TRBD1 (6 bases). The germline gives CDR1 MNHEY, CDR2 SVGAGI. The germline V and J ends were trimmed by 5 bases and 5 bases, with 10 bases remaining between them. The CDR3 is made up of 13 amino acids. The CDR3 DNA reads as TGTGCCAGCAGTCCGAGGGGGGATCAGCCCCAGCATTTT. This translates into CASSPRGDQPQHF.

V gene TRBV5-4 combines with J gene TRBJ2-5; 15 bases line up with TRBD2. There are 15 residues in the CDR3. Trimming at V came to 4 bases and at J to 5 bases, leaving 3 bases not matched to a gene. Germline lookup yields CDR1 SGHNT and CDR2 YYREEE (reference sequence). CDR3 DNA sequence: TGTGCCAGCAGCAAAGGACTAGCGGGAGGGGAGACCCAGTACTTC. Amino acid sequence: CASSKGLAGGETQYF.

The genes are TRBV7-9 and TRBJ1-2; 7 bases are a match to TRBD1. The CDR3 contains 16 residues. V lost 5 bases, J lost 1 base, and 10 bases stayed unmatched. Germline loops: CDR1 SEHNR, CDR2 FQNEAQ (reference sequence). This CDR3 is CASSRHTGTVNYGYTF. CDR3 nucleotides: TGTGCCAGCAGCCGCCACACCGGGACAGTTAACTATGGCTACACCTTC.

V usage is TRBV18 and J usage is TRBJ1-2, with D tentatively TRBD1 (5 bases). Deletions cut 3 bases from V and 4 bases from J, with 9 bases between. The germline V gene has CDR1 KGHSH and CDR2 LQKENI. CDR3 size: 13 residues. The CDR3 protein is CASSPLGTYGYTF. DNA for the CDR3: TGTGCCAGCTCACCCCTGGGGACCTATGGCTACACCTTC.

In this sample, this clone turned up a few times. CDR3 DNA: TGTGCCAGCTCACCAGGTAGAGAGCACCATCAGCCCCAGCATTTT. It specifies CASSPGREHHQPQHF. The V gene is TRBV18, the J gene TRBJ1-5; no reliable D call. V was pared by 2 bases and J by 5 bases, with 13 bases between. The CDR3 sequence is 15 residues long. Germline values: CDR1 KGHSH, CDR2 LQKENI.

The CDR3: CASRGQGYTGELFF. CDR3 DNA: TGTGCCAGCAGGGGACAGGGTTACACCGGGGAGCTGTTTTTT. The chain couples TRBV7-2 to TRBJ2-2; 9 positions match TRBD1. The CDR3 is made up of 14 amino acids. Looked up from germline, CDR1 is SGHTA and CDR2 is FQGNSA. The trim removed 6 bases at V and 3 bases at J, leaving 2 bases unmatched.

This clone appeared a few times. The V gene is TRBV23-1, the J gene TRBJ2-2; TRBD1 agrees at 8 bases. TRBV23-1 is marked as an open reading frame, function uncertain. V shed 1 base, J shed 3 bases, and the junction held 7 bases outside the gene matches. The CDR3 totals 17 residues. Written as DNA, the CDR3 is TGCGCCAGCAGTCAATTGGGGAGACAGGGGCACACCGGGGAGCTGTTTTTT. Its protein product is CASSQLGRQGHTGELFF.

With respect to this clone: Other DNA sequences in the same sample also yield this CDR3. DNA of the CDR3: TGCGCCAGCAGCCAAGAAGGCAACACCGGGGAGCTGTTTTTT. Translated: CASSQEGNTGELFF. This sequence joins TRBV4-3 and TRBJ2-2; D gene ambiguous. This CDR3 has 14 residues. V lost 0 bases and J 2 bases, leaving 4 bases between the germline ends. Germline assignment: CDR1 LGHNA and CDR2 YSLEER.

The J gene is TRBJ2-7, the V gene TRBV25-1; D uncertain. Germline V CDR1 and CDR2: MGHDK, SYGVNS. The CDR3 totals 14 residues. V gave up 8 bases and J gave up 1 base, with 15 bases separating them. This chain's CDR3 is CASRAGVGSYEQYF. CDR3 sequence (DNA): TGTGCCAGCCGTGCTGGGGTGGGATCCTACGAGCAGTACTTC.

This clone appeared a few times. The V gene is TRBV28, the J gene TRBJ1-5; 7 nucleotides line up with TRBD1. CDR3 length equals 16 residues. The junction had 13 bases not matched to a gene; V was cut back by 5 bases and J by 6 bases. Per germline, CDR1 MDHEN and CDR2 SYDVKM. The CDR3 coding sequence is TGTGCCAGCAGTCTTTCCGGAGCAGGGGACAGTCAGCCCCAGCATTTT. It codes for CASSLSGAGDSQPQHF.